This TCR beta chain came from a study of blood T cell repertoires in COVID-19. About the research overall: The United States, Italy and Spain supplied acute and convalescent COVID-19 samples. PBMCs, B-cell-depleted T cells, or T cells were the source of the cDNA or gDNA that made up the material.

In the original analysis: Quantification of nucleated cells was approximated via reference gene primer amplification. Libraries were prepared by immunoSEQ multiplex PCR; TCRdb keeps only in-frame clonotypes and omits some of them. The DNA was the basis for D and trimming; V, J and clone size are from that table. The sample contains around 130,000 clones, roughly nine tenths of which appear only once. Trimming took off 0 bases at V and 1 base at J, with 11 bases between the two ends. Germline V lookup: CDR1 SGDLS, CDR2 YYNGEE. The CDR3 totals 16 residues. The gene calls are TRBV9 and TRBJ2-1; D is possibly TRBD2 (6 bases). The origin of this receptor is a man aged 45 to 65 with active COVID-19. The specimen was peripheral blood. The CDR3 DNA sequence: TGTGCCAGCAGCGTAGCCGGGAGTGGTTCCTACAATGAGCAGTTCTTC. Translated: CASSVAGSGSYNEQFF. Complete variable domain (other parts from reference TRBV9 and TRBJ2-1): DSGVTQTPKHLITATGQRVTLRCSPRSGDLSVYWYQQSLDQGLQFLIQYYNGEERAKGNILERFSAQQFPDLHSELNLSSLELGDSALYFCASSVAGSGSYNEQFFGPGTRLTVL.